The 6 T cell receptor beta chains listed next were all sequenced from one sample in a study of shared clonotypes between healthy human individuals. The method was immunoSEQ multiplex PCR; TCRdb's version includes in-frame clones alone and lacks a portion of them. This sample has around 100,000 clones; approximately 70% occur once, and the top ten carry 20% to 25%. The sequenced material came from memory CD8+ T cells sorted from blood. Subset indicated: CD45RO+ cells pooled with CCR7-negative TemRA cells. Every receptor here comes from a woman aged 30 to 39 in good health.

This clone has a handful of counts. The CDR3 sequence: CASSRRLAGGIDEQFF. The DNA of the CDR3 is TGTGCCAGCAGCCGGCGACTAGCGGGAGGTATCGATGAGCAGTTCTTC. The chain carries TRBV13 and TRBJ2-1; 13 nucleotides agree with TRBD2. With 5 bases clipped from V and 8 bases from J, the junction kept 9 bases outside the gene matches. The germline V gene has CDR1 PRHDT and CDR2 FYEKMQ (reference sequence). CDR3 length: 16 residues.

The chain uses TRBV6-1 and TRBJ1-5; TRBD1 is a possible D gene (6 bases). V was clipped by 4 bases and J by 7 bases, with 11 bases between them. The CDR3 runs 13 residues. Germline assignment: CDR1 MNHNS and CDR2 SASEGT. The CDR3 is CASSALGGQPQHF. DNA for the CDR3: TGTGCCAGCAGTGCCCTCGGGGGCCAGCCCCAGCATTTT.

This clone was observed a handful of times. The genes are TRBV11-2 and TRBJ2-7; weak D call: TRBD2 (5 bases). Germline V CDR1 and CDR2: SGHAT, FQNNGV. Trimming stripped 4 bases from V and 7 bases from J, with 20 bases between. This CDR3 is 15 amino acids long. DNA of the CDR3: TGTGCCAGCAGCTCGCCCAACGGGATTTACTATGAGCAGTACTTC. Protein sequence: CASSSPNGIYYEQYF.

The chain joins TRBV19 to TRBJ1-4; D remains unclear. Trimming took off 9 bases at V and 0 bases at J, with 11 bases between the two ends. The germline V gene encodes CDR1 LNHDA and CDR2 SQIVND (reference sequence). The CDR3 is 14 residues long. CDR3 region: CASQSLSTNEKLFF. For the CDR3, the DNA is TGTGCCAGCCAGTCCCTATCAACTAATGAAAAACTGTTTTTT.

V and J are TRBV7-9 and TRBJ2-7; D perhaps matches TRBD1 (5 bases). The germline V and J ends were trimmed by 6 bases and 2 bases, with 14 bases remaining between them. Germline V gene lookup returns CDR1 SEHNR and CDR2 FQNEAQ (reference sequence). This CDR3 contains 14 residues. CDR3 coding DNA: TGTGCCAGCAGACAATCCATGGGGCCCTACGAGCAGTACTTC. Amino acids: CASRQSMGPYEQYF.

The V gene is TRBV7-9, the J gene TRBJ2-7; D uncertain. CDR1 and CDR2 from the germline V gene are SEHNR and FQNEAQ (reference sequence). V gave up 5 bases and J gave up 1 base, with 3 bases separating them. The CDR3 totals 11 residues. CDR3 nucleotides: TGTGCCAGCAGCCCTTCCTACGAGCAGTACTTC. Protein sequence: CASSPSYEQYF.